This TCR beta chain comes out of a study of T cells in Graves' hyperthyroidism and ophthalmopathy. Whole-study results and caveats: Researchers found most expanded thyroid clonotypes above 0.001 in blood as well.

Template material for amplifying TCR beta CDR3 regions consisted of RNA transcripts. Researchers ran a first-round RT-PCR on the TCR CDR3 using the HTBI primer set. In TCRdb, the multiplex PCR reads were re-called with MiXCR into one record per CDR3 protein. The sample holds a few hundred thousand distinct CDR3 sequences; about half are singletons and the top ten take around 19%. Germline assignment: CDR1 SNHLY and CDR2 FYNNEI. The CDR3 consists of 13 residues. Trimming pared 2 bases from V and 12 bases from J, leaving 14 bases between. With regard to this clonotype: Its target is not known.

Any patient presenting with uncontrolled infection, other autoimmune disease, pregnancy or lactation was left out. The TCR originated in an adult woman with Graves' disease, either hyperthyroidism or ophthalmopathy (not recorded which). V gene TRBV2 combines with J gene TRBJ2-1; D gene uncertain. The sample comprised peripheral blood or thyroid tissue (not recorded which). The CDR3 nucleotides read TGTGCCAGCAGTGAACCGACACGTCTTAGGCAGTTCTTC. The encoded protein is CASSEPTRLRQFF.